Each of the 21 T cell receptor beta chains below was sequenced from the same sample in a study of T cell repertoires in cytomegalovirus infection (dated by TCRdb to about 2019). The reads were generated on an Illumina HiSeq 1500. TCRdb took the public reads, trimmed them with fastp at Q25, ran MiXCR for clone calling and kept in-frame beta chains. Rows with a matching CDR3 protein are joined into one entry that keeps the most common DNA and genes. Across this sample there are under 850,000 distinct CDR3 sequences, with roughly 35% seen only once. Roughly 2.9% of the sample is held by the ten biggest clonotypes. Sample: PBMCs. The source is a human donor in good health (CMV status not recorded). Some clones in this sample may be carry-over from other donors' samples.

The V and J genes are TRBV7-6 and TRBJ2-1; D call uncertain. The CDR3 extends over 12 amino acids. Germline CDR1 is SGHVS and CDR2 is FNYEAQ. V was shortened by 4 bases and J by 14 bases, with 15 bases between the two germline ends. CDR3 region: CASSSPGAAKFF. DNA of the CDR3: TGTGCCAGCAGCTCCCCTGGTGCGGCGAAGTTCTTC.

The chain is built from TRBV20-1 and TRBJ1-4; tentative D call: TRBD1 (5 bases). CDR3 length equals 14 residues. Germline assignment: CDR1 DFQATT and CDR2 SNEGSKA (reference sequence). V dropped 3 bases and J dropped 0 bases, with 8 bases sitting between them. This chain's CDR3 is CSASVRATNEKLFF. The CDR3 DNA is TGCAGTGCTAGCGTCAGGGCAACTAATGAAAAACTGTTTTTT.

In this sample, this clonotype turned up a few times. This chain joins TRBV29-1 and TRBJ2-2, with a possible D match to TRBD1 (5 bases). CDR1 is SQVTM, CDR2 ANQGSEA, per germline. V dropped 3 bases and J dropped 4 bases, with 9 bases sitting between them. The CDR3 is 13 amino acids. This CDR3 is CSVDVGLTGELFF. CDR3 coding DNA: TGCAGCGTTGATGTGGGGCTCACCGGGGAGCTGTTTTTT.

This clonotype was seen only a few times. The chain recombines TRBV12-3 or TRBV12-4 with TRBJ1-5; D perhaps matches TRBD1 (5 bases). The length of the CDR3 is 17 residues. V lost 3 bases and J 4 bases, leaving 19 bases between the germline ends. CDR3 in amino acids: CASSLGNTGLPNQPQHF. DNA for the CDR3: TGTGCCAGCAGTTTGGGGAACACGGGACTACCTAATCAGCCCCAGCATTTT.

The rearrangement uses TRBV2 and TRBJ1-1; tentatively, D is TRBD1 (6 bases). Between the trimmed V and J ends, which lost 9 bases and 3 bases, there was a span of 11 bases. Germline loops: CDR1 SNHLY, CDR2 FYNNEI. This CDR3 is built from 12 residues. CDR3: CARNREHTEAFF. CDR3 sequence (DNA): TGTGCCAGGAACAGGGAGCACACTGAAGCTTTCTTT.

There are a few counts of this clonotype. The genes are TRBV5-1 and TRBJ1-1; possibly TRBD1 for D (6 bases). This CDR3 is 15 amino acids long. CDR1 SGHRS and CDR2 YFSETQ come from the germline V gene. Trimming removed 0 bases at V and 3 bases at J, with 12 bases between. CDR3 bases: TGCGCCAGCAGCTTGGCATACAGGGTGGACACTGAAGCTTTCTTT. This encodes CASSLAYRVDTEAFF. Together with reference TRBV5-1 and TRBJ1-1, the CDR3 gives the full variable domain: KAGVTQTPRYLIKTRGQQVTLSCSPISGHRSVSWYQQTPGQGLQFLFEYFSETQRNKGNFPGRFSGRQFSNSRSEMNVSTLELGDSALYLCASSLAYRVDTEAFFGQGTRLTVV.

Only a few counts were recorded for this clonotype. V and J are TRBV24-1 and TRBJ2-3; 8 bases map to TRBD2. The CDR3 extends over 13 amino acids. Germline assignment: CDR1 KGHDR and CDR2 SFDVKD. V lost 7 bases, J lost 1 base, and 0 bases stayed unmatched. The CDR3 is CATSGGGTDTQYF. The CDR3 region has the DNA TGTGCCACCAGCGGGGGGGGCACAGATACGCAGTATTTT.

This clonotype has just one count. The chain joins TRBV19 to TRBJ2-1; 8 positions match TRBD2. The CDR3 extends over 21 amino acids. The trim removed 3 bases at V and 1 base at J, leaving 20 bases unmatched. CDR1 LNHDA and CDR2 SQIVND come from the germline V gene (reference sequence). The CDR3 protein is CASSIRGGRQIIAGSYNEQFF. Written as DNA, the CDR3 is TGTGCCAGTAGTATCCGAGGTGGGAGACAGATTATAGCGGGATCCTACAATGAGCAGTTCTTC.

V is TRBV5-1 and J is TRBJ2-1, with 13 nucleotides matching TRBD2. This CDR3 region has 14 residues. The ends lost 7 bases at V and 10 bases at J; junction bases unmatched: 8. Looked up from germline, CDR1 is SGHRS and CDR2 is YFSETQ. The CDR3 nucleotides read TGCGCCAGCGGACTAGCGGGGGACGATGGCGAGCAGTTCTTC. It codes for CASGLAGDDGEQFF.

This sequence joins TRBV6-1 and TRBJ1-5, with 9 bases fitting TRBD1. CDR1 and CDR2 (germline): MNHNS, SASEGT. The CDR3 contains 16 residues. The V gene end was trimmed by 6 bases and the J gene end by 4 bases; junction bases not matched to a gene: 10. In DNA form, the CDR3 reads TGTGCCAGCAGCCCTTCCGGGACAGGGAGTAATCAGCCCCAGCATTTT. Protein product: CASSPSGTGSNQPQHF.

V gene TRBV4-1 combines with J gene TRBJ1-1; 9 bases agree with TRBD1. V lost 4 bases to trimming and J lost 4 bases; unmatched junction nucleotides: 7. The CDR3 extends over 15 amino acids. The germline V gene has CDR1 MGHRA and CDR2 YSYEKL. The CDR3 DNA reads TGCGCCAGCAGCCCCCACAGGGGGCAGGCCACTGAAGCTTTCTTT. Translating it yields CASSPHRGQATEAFF.

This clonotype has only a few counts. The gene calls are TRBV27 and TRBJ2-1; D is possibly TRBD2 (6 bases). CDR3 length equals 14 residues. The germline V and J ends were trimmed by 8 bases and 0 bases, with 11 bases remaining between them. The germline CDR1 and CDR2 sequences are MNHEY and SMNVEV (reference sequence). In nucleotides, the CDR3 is TGTGCCAGCGCGGAGGGAAACTCCTACAATGAGCAGTTCTTC. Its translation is CASAEGNSYNEQFF.

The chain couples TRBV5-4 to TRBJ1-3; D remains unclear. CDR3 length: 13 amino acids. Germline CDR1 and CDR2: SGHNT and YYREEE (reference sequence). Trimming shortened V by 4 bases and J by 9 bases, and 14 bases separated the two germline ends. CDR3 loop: CASSLSTEGTIYF. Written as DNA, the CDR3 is TGTGCCAGCAGCCTATCTACCGAGGGCACCATATATTTT.

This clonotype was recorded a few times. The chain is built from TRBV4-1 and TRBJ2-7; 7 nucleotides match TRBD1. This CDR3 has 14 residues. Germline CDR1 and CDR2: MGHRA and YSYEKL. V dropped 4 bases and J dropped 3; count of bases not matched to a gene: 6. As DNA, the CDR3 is TGCGCCAGCAGCCCCGGGGACAGATTCTACGAGCAGTACTTC. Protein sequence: CASSPGDRFYEQYF.

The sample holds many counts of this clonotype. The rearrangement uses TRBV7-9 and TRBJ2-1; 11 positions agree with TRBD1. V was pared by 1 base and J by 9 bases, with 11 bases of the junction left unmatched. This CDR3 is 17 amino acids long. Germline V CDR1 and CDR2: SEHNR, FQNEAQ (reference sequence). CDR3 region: CASSLGLGQGVIGEQFF. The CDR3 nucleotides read TGTGCCAGCAGCTTAGGCCTGGGACAGGGGGTCATTGGTGAGCAGTTCTTC.

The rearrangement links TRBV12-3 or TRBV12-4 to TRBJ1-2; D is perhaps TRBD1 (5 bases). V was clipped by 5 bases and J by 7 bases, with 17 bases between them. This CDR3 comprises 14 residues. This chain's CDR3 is CASSPHEWGVGYTF. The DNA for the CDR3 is TGTGCCAGCAGTCCCCATGAGTGGGGGGTTGGCTACACCTTC.

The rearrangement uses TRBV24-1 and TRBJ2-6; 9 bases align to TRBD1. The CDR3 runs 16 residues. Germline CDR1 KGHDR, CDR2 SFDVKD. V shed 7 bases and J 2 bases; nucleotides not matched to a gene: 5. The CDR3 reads CATRAGTGTGANVLTF. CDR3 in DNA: TGTGCCACCAGGGCCGGGACAGGGACTGGGGCCAACGTCCTGACTTTC.

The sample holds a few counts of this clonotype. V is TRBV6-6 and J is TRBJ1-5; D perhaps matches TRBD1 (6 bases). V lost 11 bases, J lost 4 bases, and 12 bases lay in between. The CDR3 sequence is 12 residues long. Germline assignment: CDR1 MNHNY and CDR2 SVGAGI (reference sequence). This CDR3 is CACDRLNQPQHF. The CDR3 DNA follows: TGTGCCTGCGACAGGCTTAATCAGCCCCAGCATTTT.

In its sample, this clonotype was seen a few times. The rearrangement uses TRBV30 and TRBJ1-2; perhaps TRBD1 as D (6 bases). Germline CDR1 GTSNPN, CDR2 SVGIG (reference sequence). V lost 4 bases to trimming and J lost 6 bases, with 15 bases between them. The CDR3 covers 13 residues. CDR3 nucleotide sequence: TGTGCCTGGATCCTACAGGGATTCGATGGCTACACCTTC. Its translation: CAWILQGFDGYTF. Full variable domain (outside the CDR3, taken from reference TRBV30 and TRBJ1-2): SQTIHQWPATLVQPVGSPLSLECTVEGTSNPNLYWYRQAAGRGLQLLFYSVGIGQISSEVPQNLSASRPQDRQFILSSKKLLLSDSGFYLCAWILQGFDGYTFGSGTRLTVV.

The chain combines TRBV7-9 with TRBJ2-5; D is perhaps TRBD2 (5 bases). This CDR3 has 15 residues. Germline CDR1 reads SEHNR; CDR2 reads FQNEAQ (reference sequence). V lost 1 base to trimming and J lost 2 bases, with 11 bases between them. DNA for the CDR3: TGTGCCAGCAGCTTAGTCGAGGGCTATCAAGAGACCCAGTACTTC. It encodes CASSLVEGYQETQYF.

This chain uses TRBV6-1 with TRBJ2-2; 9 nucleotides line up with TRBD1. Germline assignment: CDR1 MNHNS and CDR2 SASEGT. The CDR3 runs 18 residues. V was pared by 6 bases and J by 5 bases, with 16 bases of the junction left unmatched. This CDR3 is CASSHRGGQGVQTGELFF. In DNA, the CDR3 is TGTGCCAGCAGCCACCGAGGGGGACAGGGAGTACAAACCGGGGAGCTGTTTTTT.